The next 28 T cell receptor beta chains were all read from a single sample in a study of T cell changes during pregnancy in multiple sclerosis. The protocol was immunoSEQ multiplex PCR, while the TCRdb copy is restricted to in-frame clones and leaves out a portion. The sample lists approximately 46,000 clones; more than 80% were seen once. Sample: CD8+ T cells from peripheral blood mononuclear cells, taken in the second trimester of pregnancy. The receptors here all came from a female donor with multiple sclerosis, enrolled in a pregnancy study.

This clone was counted between two and nine times. The chain couples TRBV27 to TRBJ1-2; a weak D match, TRBD1 (6 bases). V lost 1 base and J lost 6, with 15 bases in between. Germline CDR1 MNHEY, CDR2 SMNVEV (reference sequence). CDR3 length: 15 residues. CDR3: CASSLWEGGLNGYTF. CDR3 nucleotides: TGTGCCAGCAGTTTATGGGAGGGGGGGCTAAATGGCTACACCTTC.

J is TRBJ2-7 and V is TRBV5-1; tentatively, D is TRBD1 (7 bases). The CDR3 spans 14 residues. Germline assignment: CDR1 SGHRS and CDR2 YFSETQ. V shed 4 bases and J shed 6 bases, with 17 bases lying between them. The DNA for the CDR3 is TGCGCCAGCAGCCCAACAGGGGAGGAAGCCGAGCAGTACTTC. It yields the protein CASSPTGEEAEQYF.

The V and J genes are TRBV27 and TRBJ2-7; 7 bases map to TRBD2. The germline V gene has CDR1 MNHEY and CDR2 SMNVEV (reference sequence). With 5 bases clipped from V and 6 bases from J, the junction kept 16 bases outside the gene matches. The CDR3 runs 16 residues. The CDR3 here is CASSLLSPAGASEQYF. In DNA, the CDR3 is TGTGCCAGCAGTCTATTATCGCCTGCGGGAGCTAGCGAGCAGTACTTC.

V is TRBV7-9 and J is TRBJ2-1; a weak D match, TRBD2 (6 bases). The CDR3 spans 15 residues. The V end lost 5 bases, the J end lost 7 bases, and 18 bases lay between the germline ends. The germline gives CDR1 SEHNR, CDR2 FQNEAQ (reference sequence). CDR3 nucleotides: TGTGCCAGCAGCCTGAGCCAGGGACTTTTTAATGAGCAGTTCTTC. It yields the protein CASSLSQGLFNEQFF.

The rearrangement joins TRBV11-2 to TRBJ2-7; a possible D gene is TRBD2 (5 bases). With 3 bases removed from V and 9 bases from J, the gap between germline ends came to 9 bases. CDR1 and CDR2 (germline): SGHAT, FQNNGV. CDR3 size: 11 residues. The CDR3 DNA reads as TGTGCCAGCAGCTTGGCAGAGGGGCAGTACTTC. It specifies CASSLAEGQYF.

The genes are TRBV7-2 and TRBJ2-7, with D possibly being TRBD2 (6 bases). CDR1 is SGHTA and CDR2 is FQGNSA in the germline V gene. The CDR3 has 15 amino acids. V lost 4 bases and J 0 bases, leaving 13 bases between the germline ends. In DNA, the CDR3 is TGTGCCAGCAGCTCCACGGGACTGGGCTCCTACGAGCAGTACTTC. This sequence encodes CASSSTGLGSYEQYF.

This chain links TRBV9 with TRBJ2-3; 8 bases line up with TRBD2. Germline values: CDR1 SGDLS, CDR2 YYNGEE. The CDR3 length is 14 residues. J gave up 3 bases and V 2 bases, and 2 bases lay outside the gene matches. CDR3 residues: CASSVGTRTDTQYF. The CDR3 region has the DNA TGTGCCAGCAGCGTTGGGACTAGAACAGATACGCAGTATTTT.

The chain has TRBV11-2 and TRBJ2-5, with 8 bases aligning to TRBD2. J was trimmed by 2 bases and V by 3 bases; bases with no gene match: 8. The CDR3 consists of 16 residues. The germline V gene has CDR1 SGHAT and CDR2 FQNNGV. CDR3 DNA sequence: TGTGCCAGCAGCTTTGTGGTAGCGGGGCCTCAAGAGACCCAGTACTTC. Translation: CASSFVVAGPQETQYF.

The rearrangement links TRBV28 to TRBJ2-7; the match to TRBD1 covers 9 bases. The CDR3 sequence is 17 residues long. The V gene end was trimmed by 5 bases and the J gene end by 4 bases; junction bases not matched to a gene: 15. In germline, CDR1 is MDHEN, CDR2 SYDVKM. CDR3 sequence reads: CASSDGRSGTGWYEQYF. CDR3 DNA: TGTGCCAGCAGTGATGGGAGGTCCGGGACAGGGTGGTACGAGCAGTACTTC.

This chain links TRBV21-1 with TRBJ1-2. TRBV21-1 is a pseudogene segment. The CDR3 consists of 15 residues. The CDR3 nucleotides are TGTGCCAGCAGCAAAGACTGGGGGGGGGCCTATGGCTACACCTTC. Translating it yields CASSKDWGGAYGYTF.

This clone was detected a few times. The chain has TRBV6-1 and TRBJ2-7; possible D gene TRBD2, 5 bases. Between the trimmed V and J ends, which lost 8 bases and 2 bases, there was a span of 13 bases. The germline V gene has CDR1 MNHNS and CDR2 SASEGT. This CDR3 has 13 amino acids. The CDR3 region is CASREGSTYEQYF. CDR3 coding DNA: TGTGCCAGCCGCGAGGGCTCGACCTACGAGCAGTACTTC.

The chain joins TRBV9 to TRBJ2-2; D is perhaps TRBD1 (5 bases). V was clipped by 4 bases and J by 6 bases, with 10 bases between them. The CDR3 loop spans 13 amino acids. In germline, CDR1 is SGDLS, CDR2 YYNGEE. The DNA for the CDR3 is TGTGCCAGCAGCCCCTGGGGCGCCGGGGAGCTGTTTTTT. Protein product: CASSPWGAGELFF.

The V call is TRBV5-6, the J call TRBJ1-4; maybe TRBD1 (5 bases). CDR3 size: 16 residues. The germline V and J ends were trimmed by 3 bases and 7 bases, with 19 bases remaining between them. The V gene's germline CDR1 is SGHDT and CDR2 YYEEEE. The CDR3 region is CASSWGSEGLAEKLFF. The CDR3, as DNA: TGTGCCAGCAGCTGGGGGAGTGAGGGACTGGCTGAAAAACTGTTTTTT.

This rearrangement joins TRBV13 to TRBJ2-7; 7 positions agree with TRBD1. The V segment lost 5 bases and the J segment 5 bases; nucleotides outside the gene matches: 3. This CDR3 comprises 12 residues. The V gene's germline CDR1 is PRHDT and CDR2 FYEKMQ (reference sequence). DNA for the CDR3: TGTGCCAGCAGCCTCGACAGGGACGAGCAGTACTTC. Translated, it gives CASSLDRDEQYF.

The DNA of the CDR3 is TGTGCCAGCTCACCCAGGGATTCGGTGTCAACTGAAGCTTTCTTT. The encoded protein is CASSPRDSVSTEAFF. This sequence joins TRBV18 and TRBJ1-1, with a possible D match to TRBD1 (5 bases). CDR1 and CDR2 (germline): KGHSH, LQKENI. This CDR3 is built from 15 residues. Trimming took off 3 bases at V and 5 bases at J, with 16 bases between the two ends.

This clone appeared once. The J gene is TRBJ1-1, the V gene TRBV29-1; a possible D gene is TRBD1 (6 bases). CDR3 length equals 13 residues. CDR1 and CDR2 from the germline V gene are SQVTM and ANQGSEA. The germline V and J ends were trimmed by 6 bases and 4 bases, with 15 bases remaining between them. This CDR3 reads CSVQGIGFTEAFF. The CDR3 DNA sequence: TGCAGCGTCCAGGGGATCGGGTTCACTGAAGCTTTCTTT.

J is TRBJ1-1 and V is TRBV29-1; 9 bases are a match to TRBD1. Germline V gives CDR1 SQVTM, CDR2 ANQGSEA. The CDR3 sequence is 14 residues long. Trimming cost V 7 bases and J 5 bases; bases outside gene matches: 11. CDR3 nucleotide sequence: TGCAGCGACACAACAGGGGGCGTAGGTACTGAAGCTTTCTTT. It translates to CSDTTGGVGTEAFF.

In this sample, this clone turned up once. This chain joins TRBV18 and TRBJ2-5; TRBD1 matches 9 bases. Germline V gives CDR1 KGHSH, CDR2 LQKENI. This CDR3 comprises 16 residues. Trimming removed 1 base from V and 5 bases from J; junction bases left unmatched: 8. CDR3 region: CASSPLTGGSEETQYF. CDR3 bases: TGTGCCAGCTCACCACTTACAGGGGGCAGTGAGGAGACCCAGTACTTC.

The V call is TRBV6-6, the J call TRBJ1-2; 7 bases map to TRBD1. V lost 4 bases to trimming and J lost 7 bases; unmatched junction nucleotides: 9. This CDR3 region has 14 residues. The germline gives CDR1 MNHNY, CDR2 SVGAGI (reference sequence). CDR3 loop: CASSFPGTEGGYTF. The DNA for the CDR3 is TGTGCCAGCAGTTTTCCCGGGACAGAGGGTGGCTACACCTTC.

The chain has TRBV6-5 and TRBJ2-7; 8 bases are a match to TRBD1. Germline V gene data show CDR1 as MNHEY and CDR2 as SVGAGI. The junction had 7 bases not matched to a gene; V was cut back by 6 bases and J by 6 bases. CDR3 length equals 13 residues. The CDR3 region is CASSSGTGIEQYF. The CDR3 DNA follows: TGTGCCAGCAGCTCCGGGACAGGCATCGAGCAGTACTTC.

The V gene is TRBV7-6, the J gene TRBJ2-1; 13 bases agree with TRBD2. V lost 4 bases and J lost 7; bases outside the gene matches: 4. CDR3 length: 15 amino acids. CDR1 and CDR2 from the germline V gene are SGHVS and FNYEAQ. CDR3 coding DNA: TGTGCCAGCAGCTCCGGGACTAGCGGGACGAATGAGCAGTTCTTC. This translates into CASSSGTSGTNEQFF. Drawing the rest from reference TRBV7-6 and TRBJ2-1, the complete variable domain is GAGVSQSPRYKVTKRGQDVALRCDPISGHVSLYWYRQALGQGPEFLTYFNYEAQQDKSGLPNDRFSAERPEGSISTLTIQRTEQRDSAMYRCASSSGTSGTNEQFFGPGTRLTVL.

The chain employs TRBV5-5 and TRBJ2-7; 9 positions match TRBD1. Germline V lookup: CDR1 SGHKS, CDR2 YYEKEE (reference sequence). This CDR3 is 17 amino acids long. V was pared by 4 bases and J by 4 bases, with 15 bases of the junction left unmatched. CDR3 amino acids: CASSPRITGTGMYEQYF. The DNA for the CDR3 is TGTGCCAGCAGCCCTCGAATCACCGGGACAGGGATGTACGAGCAGTACTTC.

This CDR3 is CASSGGLETQYF. The CDR3 region has the DNA TGTGCCAGCAGCGGAGGACTGGAGACCCAGTACTTC. The chain carries TRBV5-4 and TRBJ2-5; perhaps TRBD2 as D (5 bases). Deletions cut 4 bases from V and 5 bases from J, with 9 bases between. Germline values: CDR1 SGHNT, CDR2 YYREEE (reference sequence). The CDR3 has 12 residues.

V is TRBV7-9 and J is TRBJ1-2, with 7 bases matching TRBD1. The CDR3 totals 13 residues. Germline V CDR1 and CDR2: SEHNR, FQNEAQ (reference sequence). The trim removed 4 bases at V and 8 bases at J, leaving 7 bases unmatched. CDR3 nucleotides: TGTGCCAGCAGCTGGTACAGGGGAAACGGCTACACCTTC. Amino acid sequence: CASSWYRGNGYTF.

The chain has TRBV11-3 and TRBJ1-4, with D possibly matching TRBD1 (6 bases). The CDR3 consists of 13 residues. V lost 1 base and J 6 bases, leaving 6 bases between the germline ends. CDR1 SGHNT and CDR2 YENEEA come from the germline V gene. CDR3 DNA: TGTGCCAGCAGCTTAGCAGGGGATGAAAAACTGTTTTTT. Its translation is CASSLAGDEKLFF. Full variable domain (outside the CDR3, taken from reference TRBV11-3 and TRBJ1-4): EAGVVQSPRYKIIEKKQPVAFWCNPISGHNTLYWYLQNLGQGPELLIRYENEEAVDDSQLPKDRFSAERLKGVDSTLKIQPAELGDSAVYLCASSLAGDEKLFFGSGTQLSVL.

This CDR3 reads CATGGLMNTEAFF. The CDR3 DNA reads TGTGCCACGGGCGGGCTTATGAACACTGAAGCTTTCTTT. This chain uses TRBV6-6 with TRBJ1-1; the D is unclear. The germline V gene encodes CDR1 MNHNY and CDR2 SVGAGI (reference sequence). The V and J ends lost 10 bases and 0 bases respectively, with 12 bases between them. The CDR3 covers 13 residues.

This chain connects TRBV6-5 to TRBJ2-5, with a tentative D call TRBD1 (6 bases). V was cut by 0 bases and J by 4 bases, with 12 bases left in between. This CDR3 has 15 amino acids. Germline CDR1 reads MNHEY; CDR2 reads SVGAGI. The CDR3 protein is CASSYSPGVGETQYF. The CDR3 nucleotides read TGTGCCAGCAGTTACTCCCCAGGGGTTGGAGAGACCCAGTACTTC.

The chain employs TRBV27 and TRBJ2-3; perhaps TRBD1 as D (5 bases). V lost 11 bases to trimming and J lost 1 base, with 19 bases between them. The CDR3 sequence is 15 residues long. CDR1 and CDR2 (germline): MNHEY, SMNVEV (reference sequence). The CDR3 bases are TGTGCCCGATTTGGGGCTAACCTGTGCACAGATACGCAGTATTTT. Its translation: CARFGANLCTDTQYF.